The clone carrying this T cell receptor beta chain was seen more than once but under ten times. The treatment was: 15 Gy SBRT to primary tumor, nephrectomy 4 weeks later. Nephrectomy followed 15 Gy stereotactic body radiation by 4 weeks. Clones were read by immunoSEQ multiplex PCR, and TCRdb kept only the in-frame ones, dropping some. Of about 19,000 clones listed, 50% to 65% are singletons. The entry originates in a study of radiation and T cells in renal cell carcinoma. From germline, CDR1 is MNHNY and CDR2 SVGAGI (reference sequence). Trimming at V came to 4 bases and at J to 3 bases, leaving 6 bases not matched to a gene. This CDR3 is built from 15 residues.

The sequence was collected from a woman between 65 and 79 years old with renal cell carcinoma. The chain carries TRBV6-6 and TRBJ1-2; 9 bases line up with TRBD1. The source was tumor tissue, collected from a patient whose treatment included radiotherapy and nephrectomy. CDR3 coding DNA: TGTGCCAGCAGTTCCCGACAGGGGGTGGACTATGGCTACACCTTC. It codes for CASSSRQGVDYGYTF.